This TCR beta chain was identified in a study of blood T cells in healthy people across ages. Across the whole study: There was about one barcoded beta molecule captured by template switching per two T cells.

With a J-beta primer mix and a sample-barcoded 5' primer, a second PCR ran roughly 6 to 11 cycles. A template-switch adaptor that had 12 random nucleotides put a tag on each cDNA molecule. MiXCR, run by TCRdb on the 5' RACE reads, gives a single entry per CDR3 protein. The sample has some 730,000 distinct CDR3 sequences, approximately 22% seen once. Worth noting for this clonotype: At one end the junction does not follow the germline gene, possibly because of a read error.

The CDR3 is made up of 14 amino acids. Germline V gives CDR1 DFQATT, CDR2 SNEGSKA (reference sequence). The rearrangement joins TRBV20-1 to TRBJ2-1; possibly TRBD1 for D (6 bases). This receptor was identified in a man in his sixties or seventies in good health. The source material was blood. The CDR3 loop reads CSARVWDNAYEQCF. CDR3 bases: TGCAGTGCTAGAGTGTGGGACAATGCCTACGAGCAGTGCTTC.